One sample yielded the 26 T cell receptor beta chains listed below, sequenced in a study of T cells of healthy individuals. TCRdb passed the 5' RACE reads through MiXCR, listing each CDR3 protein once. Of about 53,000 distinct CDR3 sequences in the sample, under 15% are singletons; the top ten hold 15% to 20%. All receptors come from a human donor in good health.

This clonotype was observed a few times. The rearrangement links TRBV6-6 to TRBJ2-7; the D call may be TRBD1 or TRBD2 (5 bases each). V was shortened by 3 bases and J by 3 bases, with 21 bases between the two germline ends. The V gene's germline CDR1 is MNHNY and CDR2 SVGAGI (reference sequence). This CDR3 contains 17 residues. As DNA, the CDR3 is TGTGCCAGCAGTTATAAATCCAGCCGGGACGGTTACTACGAGCAGTACTTC. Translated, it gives CASSYKSSRDGYYEQYF.

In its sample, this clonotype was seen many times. CDR3 residues: CAITDDNEQYF. CDR3 bases: TGTGCCATCACTGATGACAACGAGCAGTACTTC. This chain links TRBV10-3 with TRBJ2-7; no clear D. CDR3 length: 11 amino acids. Germline V gene sequence: CDR1 ENHRY, CDR2 SYGVKD. V lost 7 bases, J lost 5 bases, and 9 bases lay in between.

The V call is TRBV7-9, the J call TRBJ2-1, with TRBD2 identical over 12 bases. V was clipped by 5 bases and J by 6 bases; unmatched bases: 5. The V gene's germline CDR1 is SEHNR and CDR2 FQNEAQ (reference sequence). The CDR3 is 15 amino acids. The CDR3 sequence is CASSARLAGANEQFF. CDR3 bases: TGTGCCAGCAGCGCCCGACTAGCGGGAGCCAATGAGCAGTTCTTC.

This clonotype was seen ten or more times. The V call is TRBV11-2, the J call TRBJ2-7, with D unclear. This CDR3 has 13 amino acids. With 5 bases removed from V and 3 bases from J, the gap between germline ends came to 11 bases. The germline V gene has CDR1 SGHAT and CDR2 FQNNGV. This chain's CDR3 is CASSVGSNYEQYF. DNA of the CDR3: TGTGCCAGCAGCGTCGGGTCCAACTACGAGCAGTACTTC.

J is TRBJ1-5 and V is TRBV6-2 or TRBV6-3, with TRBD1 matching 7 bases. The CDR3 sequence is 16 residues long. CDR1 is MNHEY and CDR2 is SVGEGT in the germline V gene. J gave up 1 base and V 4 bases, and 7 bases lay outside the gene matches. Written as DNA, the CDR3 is TGTGCCAGCAGTTCCGTCCGGACAGGAAGCAATCAGCCCCAGCATTTT. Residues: CASSSVRTGSNQPQHF.

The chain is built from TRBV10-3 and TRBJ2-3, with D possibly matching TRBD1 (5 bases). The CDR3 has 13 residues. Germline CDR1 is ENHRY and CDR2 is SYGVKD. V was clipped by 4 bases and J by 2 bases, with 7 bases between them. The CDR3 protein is CAISVGDTDTQYF. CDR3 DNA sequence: TGTGCCATCAGTGTAGGGGACACAGATACGCAGTATTTT.

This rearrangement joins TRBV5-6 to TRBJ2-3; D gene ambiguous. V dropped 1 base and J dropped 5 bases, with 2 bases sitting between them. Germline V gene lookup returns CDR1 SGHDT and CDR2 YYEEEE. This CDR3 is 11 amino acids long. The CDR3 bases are TGTGCCAGCAGCTTGTTAGATACGCAGTATTTT. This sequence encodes CASSLLDTQYF. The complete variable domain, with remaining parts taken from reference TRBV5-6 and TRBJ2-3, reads DAGVTQSPTHLIKTRGQQVTLRCSPKSGHDTVSWYQQALGQGPQFIFQYYEEEERQRGNFPDRFSGHQFPNYSSELNVNALLLGDSALYLCASSLLDTQYFGPGTRLTVL.

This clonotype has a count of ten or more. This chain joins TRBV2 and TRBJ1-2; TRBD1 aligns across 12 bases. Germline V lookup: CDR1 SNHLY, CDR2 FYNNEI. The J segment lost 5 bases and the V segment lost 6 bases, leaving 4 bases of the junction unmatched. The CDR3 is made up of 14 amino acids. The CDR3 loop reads CASSGTGGAYGYTF. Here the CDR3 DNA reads TGTGCCAGCAGCGGGACAGGGGGCGCTTATGGCTACACCTTC.

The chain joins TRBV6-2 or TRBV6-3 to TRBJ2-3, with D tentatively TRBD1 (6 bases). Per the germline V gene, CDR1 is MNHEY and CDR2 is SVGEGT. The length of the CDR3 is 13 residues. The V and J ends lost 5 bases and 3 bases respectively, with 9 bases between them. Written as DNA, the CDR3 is TGTGCCAGCAGTATTCAGGGGACAGATACGCAGTATTTT. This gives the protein CASSIQGTDTQYF.

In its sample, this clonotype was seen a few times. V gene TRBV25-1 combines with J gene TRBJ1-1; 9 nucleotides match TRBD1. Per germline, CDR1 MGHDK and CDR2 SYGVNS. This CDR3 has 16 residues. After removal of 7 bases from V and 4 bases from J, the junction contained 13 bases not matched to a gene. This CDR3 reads CASTKGLGQGLTEAFF. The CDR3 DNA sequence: TGTGCCAGCACCAAGGGGTTGGGACAGGGTCTCACTGAAGCTTTCTTT.

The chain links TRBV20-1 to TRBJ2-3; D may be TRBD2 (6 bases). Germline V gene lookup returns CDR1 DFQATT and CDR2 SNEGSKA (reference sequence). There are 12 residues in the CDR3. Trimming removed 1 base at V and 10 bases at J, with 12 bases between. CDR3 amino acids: CSARVWEEAQYF. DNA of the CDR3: TGCAGTGCTAGAGTATGGGAGGAAGCGCAGTATTTT.

CDR3 DNA sequence: TGTGCCAGCAGCGATAGACGGACAGGGACGGGGAACATTCAGTACTTC. It encodes CASSDRRTGTGNIQYF. J is TRBJ2-4 and V is TRBV6-6; TRBD1 matches at 8 bases. The ends lost 6 bases at V and 7 bases at J; junction bases unmatched: 14. The CDR3 is made up of 16 amino acids. Germline-derived CDR1 and CDR2 are MNHNY and SVGAGI (reference sequence).

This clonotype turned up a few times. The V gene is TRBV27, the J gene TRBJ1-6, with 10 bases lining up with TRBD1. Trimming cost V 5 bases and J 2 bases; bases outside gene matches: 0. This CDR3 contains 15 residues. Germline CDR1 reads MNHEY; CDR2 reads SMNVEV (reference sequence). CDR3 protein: CASSDRGPYNSPLHF. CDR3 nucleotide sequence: TGTGCCAGCAGTGACAGGGGGCCCTATAATTCACCCCTCCACTTT.

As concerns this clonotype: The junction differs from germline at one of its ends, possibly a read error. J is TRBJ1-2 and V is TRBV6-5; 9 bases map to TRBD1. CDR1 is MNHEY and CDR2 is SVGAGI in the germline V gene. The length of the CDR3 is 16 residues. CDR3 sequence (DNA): TGTGCCAGCAGTTACTCGGGACAGGGAAGTACGAGAGGCTACAACTTC. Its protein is CASSYSGQGSTRGYNF.

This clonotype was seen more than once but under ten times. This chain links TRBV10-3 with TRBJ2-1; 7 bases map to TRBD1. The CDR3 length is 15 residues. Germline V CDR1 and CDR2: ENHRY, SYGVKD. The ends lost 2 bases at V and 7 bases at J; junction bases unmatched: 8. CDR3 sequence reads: CAISEDGTAYNEQFF. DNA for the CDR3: TGTGCCATCAGTGAGGATGGGACAGCGTATAATGAGCAGTTCTTC.

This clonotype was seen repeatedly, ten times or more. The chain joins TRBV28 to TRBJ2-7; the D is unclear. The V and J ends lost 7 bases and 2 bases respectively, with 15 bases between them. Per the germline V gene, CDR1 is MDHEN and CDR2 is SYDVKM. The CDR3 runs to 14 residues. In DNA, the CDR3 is TGTGCCAGCACCGGACCCCGTTTGACCTACGAGCAGTACTTC. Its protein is CASTGPRLTYEQYF.

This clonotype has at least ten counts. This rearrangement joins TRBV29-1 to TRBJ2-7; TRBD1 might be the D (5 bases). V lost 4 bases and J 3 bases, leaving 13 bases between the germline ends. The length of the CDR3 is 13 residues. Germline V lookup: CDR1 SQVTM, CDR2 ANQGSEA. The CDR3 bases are TGCAGCGTTGCCGACAGCGACGGCTACGAGCAGTACTTC. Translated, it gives CSVADSDGYEQYF.

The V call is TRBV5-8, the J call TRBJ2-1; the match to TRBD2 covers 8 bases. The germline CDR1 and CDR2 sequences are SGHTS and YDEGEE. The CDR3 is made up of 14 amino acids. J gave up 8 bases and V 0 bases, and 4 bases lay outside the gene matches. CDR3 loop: CASSLVGTSYEQFF. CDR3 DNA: TGTGCCAGCAGCTTGGTTGGGACTAGTTATGAGCAGTTCTTC.

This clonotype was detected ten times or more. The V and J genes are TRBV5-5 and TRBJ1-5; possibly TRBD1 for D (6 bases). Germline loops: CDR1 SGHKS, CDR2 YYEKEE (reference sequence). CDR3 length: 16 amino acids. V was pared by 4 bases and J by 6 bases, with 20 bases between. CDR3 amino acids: CASSGQLGGSGQPQHF. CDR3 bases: TGTGCCAGCAGCGGACAGTTGGGGGGCTCTGGTCAGCCCCAGCATTTT. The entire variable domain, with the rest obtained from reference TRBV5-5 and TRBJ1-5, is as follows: DAGVTQSPTHLIKTRGQQVTLRCSPISGHKSVSWYQQVLGQGPQFIFQYYEKEERGRGNFPDRFSARQFPNYSSELNVNALLLGDSALYLCASSGQLGGSGQPQHFGDGTRLSIL.

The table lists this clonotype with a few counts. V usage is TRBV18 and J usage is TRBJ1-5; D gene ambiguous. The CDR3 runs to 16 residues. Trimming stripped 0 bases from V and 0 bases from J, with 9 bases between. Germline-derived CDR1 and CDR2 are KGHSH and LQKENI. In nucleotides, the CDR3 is TGTGCCAGCTCACCACCGTTGAGAGATAGCAATCAGCCCCAGCATTTT. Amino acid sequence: CASSPPLRDSNQPQHF.

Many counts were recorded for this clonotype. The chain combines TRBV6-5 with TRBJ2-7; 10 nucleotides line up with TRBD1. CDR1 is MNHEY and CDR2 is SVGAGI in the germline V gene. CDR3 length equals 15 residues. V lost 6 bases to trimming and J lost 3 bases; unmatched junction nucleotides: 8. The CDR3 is CASSLAGTGVYEQYF. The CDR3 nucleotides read TGTGCCAGCAGCCTTGCCGGGACAGGGGTCTACGAGCAGTACTTC.

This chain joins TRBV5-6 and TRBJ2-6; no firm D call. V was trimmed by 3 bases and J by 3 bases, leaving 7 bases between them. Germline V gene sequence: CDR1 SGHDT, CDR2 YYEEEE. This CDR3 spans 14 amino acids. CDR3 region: CASSSGYGANVLTF. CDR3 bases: TGTGCCAGCAGCTCCGGTTATGGGGCCAACGTCCTGACTTTC.

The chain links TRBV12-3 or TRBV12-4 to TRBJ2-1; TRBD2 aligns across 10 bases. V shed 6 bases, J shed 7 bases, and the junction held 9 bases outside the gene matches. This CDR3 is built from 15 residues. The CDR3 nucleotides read TGTGCCAGCAGCCCTGTAGCGGGAGGTTGGAATGAGCAGTTCTTC. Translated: CASSPVAGGWNEQFF.

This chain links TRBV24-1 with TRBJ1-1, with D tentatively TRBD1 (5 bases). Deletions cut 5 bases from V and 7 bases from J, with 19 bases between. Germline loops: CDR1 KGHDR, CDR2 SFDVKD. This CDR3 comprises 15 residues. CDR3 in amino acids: CATSAGQRDAGEAFF. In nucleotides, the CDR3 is TGTGCCACCAGTGCCGGGCAGAGGGACGCTGGTGAAGCTTTCTTT.

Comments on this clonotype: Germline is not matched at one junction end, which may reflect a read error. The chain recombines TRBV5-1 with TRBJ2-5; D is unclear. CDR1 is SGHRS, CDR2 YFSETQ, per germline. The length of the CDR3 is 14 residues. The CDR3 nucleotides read TGCACCAGCAGCTTAACAGTAGGACAAGAGACCCAGTACTTC. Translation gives CTSSLTVGQETQYF.

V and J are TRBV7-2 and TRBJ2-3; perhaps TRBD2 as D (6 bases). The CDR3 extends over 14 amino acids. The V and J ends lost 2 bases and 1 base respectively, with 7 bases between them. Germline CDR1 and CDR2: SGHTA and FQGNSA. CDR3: CASSLWEGTDTQYF. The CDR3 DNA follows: TGTGCCAGCAGCTTATGGGAGGGCACAGATACGCAGTATTTT.